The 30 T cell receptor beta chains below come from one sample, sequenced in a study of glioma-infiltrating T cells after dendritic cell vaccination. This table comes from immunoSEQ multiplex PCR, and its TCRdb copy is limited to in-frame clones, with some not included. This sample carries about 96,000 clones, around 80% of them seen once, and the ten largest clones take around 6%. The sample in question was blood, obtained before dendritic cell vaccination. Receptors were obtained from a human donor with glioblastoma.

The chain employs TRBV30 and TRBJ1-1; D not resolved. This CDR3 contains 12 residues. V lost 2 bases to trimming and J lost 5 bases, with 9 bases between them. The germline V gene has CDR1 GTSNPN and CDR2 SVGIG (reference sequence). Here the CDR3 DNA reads TGTGCCTGGAGTCCCTCGGGGACTGAAGCTTTCTTT. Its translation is CAWSPSGTEAFF.

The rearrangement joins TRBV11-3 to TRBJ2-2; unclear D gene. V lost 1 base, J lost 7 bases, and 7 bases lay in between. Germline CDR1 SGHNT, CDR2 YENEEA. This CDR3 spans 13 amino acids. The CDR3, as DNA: TGTGCCAGCAGCTTAGTTTTACACGGGGAGCTGTTTTTT. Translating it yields CASSLVLHGELFF.

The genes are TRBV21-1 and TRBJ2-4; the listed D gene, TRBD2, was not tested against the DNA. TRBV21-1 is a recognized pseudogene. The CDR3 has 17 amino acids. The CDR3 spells CASRFGVLQQRKNIQYF. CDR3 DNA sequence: TGTGCCAGCAGATTCGGGGTGCTACAGCAAAGAAAAAACATTCAGTACTTC.

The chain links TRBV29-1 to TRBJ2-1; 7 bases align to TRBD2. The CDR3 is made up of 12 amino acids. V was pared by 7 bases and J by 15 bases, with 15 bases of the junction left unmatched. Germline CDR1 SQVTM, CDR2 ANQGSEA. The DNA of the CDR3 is TGCAGCGCTGACCAACCAAGCGGGAATCGGTTCTTC. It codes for CSADQPSGNRFF.

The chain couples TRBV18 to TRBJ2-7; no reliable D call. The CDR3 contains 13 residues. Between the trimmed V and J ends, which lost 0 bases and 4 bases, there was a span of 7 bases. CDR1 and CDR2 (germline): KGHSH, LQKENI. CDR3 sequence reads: CASSPPQAYEQYF. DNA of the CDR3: TGTGCCAGCTCACCACCCCAGGCTTACGAGCAGTACTTC.

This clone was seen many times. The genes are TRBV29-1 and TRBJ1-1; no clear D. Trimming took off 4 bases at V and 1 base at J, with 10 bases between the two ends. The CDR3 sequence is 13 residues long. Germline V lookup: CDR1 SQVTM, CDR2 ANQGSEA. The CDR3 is CSVVHSQNTEAFF. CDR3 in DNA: TGCAGCGTTGTTCACAGCCAGAACACTGAAGCTTTCTTT. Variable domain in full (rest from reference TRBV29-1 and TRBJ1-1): SAVISQKPSRDICQRGTSLTIQCQVDSQVTMMFWYRQQPGQSLTLIATANQGSEATYESGFVIDKFPISRPNLTFSTLTVSNMSPEDSSIYLCSVVHSQNTEAFFGQGTRLTVV.

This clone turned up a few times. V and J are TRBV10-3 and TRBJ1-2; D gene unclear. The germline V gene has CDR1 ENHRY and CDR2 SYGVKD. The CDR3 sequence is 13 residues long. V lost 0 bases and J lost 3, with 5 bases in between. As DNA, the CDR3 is TGTGCCATCAGTGAGTCTGAGGACTATGGCTACACCTTC. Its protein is CAISESEDYGYTF.

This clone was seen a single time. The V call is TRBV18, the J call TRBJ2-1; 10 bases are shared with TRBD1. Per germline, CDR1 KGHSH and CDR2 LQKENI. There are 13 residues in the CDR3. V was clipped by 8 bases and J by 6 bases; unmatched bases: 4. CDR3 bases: TGTGCCAGCACCAGGGACAGGGGCAATGAGCAGTTCTTC. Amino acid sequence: CASTRDRGNEQFF. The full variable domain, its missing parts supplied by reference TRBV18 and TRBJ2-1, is NAGVMQNPRHLVRRRGQEARLRCSPMKGHSHVYWYRQLPEEGLKFMVYLQKENIIDESGMPKERFSAEFPKEGPSILRIQQVVRGDSAAYFCASTRDRGNEQFFGPGTRLTVL.

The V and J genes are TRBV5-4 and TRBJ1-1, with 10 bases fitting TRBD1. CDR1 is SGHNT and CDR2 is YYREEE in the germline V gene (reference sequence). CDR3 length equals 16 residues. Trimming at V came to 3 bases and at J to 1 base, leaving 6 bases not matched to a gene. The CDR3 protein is CASSYPGTGANTEAFF. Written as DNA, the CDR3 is TGTGCCAGCAGCTACCCCGGGACAGGGGCGAACACTGAAGCTTTCTTT.

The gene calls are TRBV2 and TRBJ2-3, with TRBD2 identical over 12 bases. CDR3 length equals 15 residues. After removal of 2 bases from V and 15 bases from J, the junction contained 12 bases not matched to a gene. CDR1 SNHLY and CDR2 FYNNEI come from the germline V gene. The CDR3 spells CASSEPGTSGSITYF. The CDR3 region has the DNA TGTGCCAGCAGTGAACCCGGGACTAGCGGGTCGATAACCTATTTT.

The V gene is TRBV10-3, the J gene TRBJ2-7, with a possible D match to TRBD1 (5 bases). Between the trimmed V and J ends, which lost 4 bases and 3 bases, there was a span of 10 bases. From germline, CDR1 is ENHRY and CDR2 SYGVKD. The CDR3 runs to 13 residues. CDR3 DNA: TGTGCCATCAGTGGGACACAGAACTACGAGCAGTACTTC. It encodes CAISGTQNYEQYF.

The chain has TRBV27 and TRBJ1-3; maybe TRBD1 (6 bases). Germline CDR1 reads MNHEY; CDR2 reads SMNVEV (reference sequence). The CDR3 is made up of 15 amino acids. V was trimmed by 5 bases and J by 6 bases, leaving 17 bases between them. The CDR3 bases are TGTGCCAGCAGTCCATTCGGACAGACGACAAACACCATATATTTT. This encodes CASSPFGQTTNTIYF.

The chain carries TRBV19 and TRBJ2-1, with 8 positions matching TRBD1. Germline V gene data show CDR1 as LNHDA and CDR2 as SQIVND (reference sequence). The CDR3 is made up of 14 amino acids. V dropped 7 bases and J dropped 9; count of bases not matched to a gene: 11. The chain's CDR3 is CASTPTGEFGEQFF. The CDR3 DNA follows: TGTGCCAGTACCCCGACAGGGGAGTTTGGTGAGCAGTTCTTC.

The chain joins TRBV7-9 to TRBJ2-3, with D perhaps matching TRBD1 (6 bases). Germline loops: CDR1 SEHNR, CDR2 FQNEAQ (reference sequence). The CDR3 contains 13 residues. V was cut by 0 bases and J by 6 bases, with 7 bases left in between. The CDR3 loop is CASSLARGDTQYF. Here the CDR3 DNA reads TGTGCCAGCAGCTTAGCAAGGGGGGATACGCAGTATTTT. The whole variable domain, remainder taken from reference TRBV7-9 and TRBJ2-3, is DTGVSQNPRHKITKRGQNVTFRCDPISEHNRLYWYRQTLGQGPEFLTYFQNEAQLEKSRLLSDRFSAERPKGSFSTLEIQRTEQGDSAMYLCASSLARGDTQYFGPGTRLTVL.

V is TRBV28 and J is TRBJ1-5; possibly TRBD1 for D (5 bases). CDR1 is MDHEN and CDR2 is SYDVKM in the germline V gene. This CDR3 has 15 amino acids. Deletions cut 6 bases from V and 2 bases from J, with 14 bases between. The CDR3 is CASRQGWGGNQPQHF. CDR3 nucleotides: TGTGCCAGCAGGCAGGGCTGGGGGGGCAATCAGCCCCAGCATTTT.

The CDR3 DNA reads as TGTGCCAGTAGTATCGAGTTACGCGGCTACACCTTC. Translation: CASSIELRGYTF. V gene TRBV19 combines with J gene TRBJ1-2, with D hard to call. Trimming removed 3 bases at V and 8 bases at J, with 10 bases between. CDR1 and CDR2 from the germline V gene are LNHDA and SQIVND (reference sequence). The CDR3 totals 12 residues.

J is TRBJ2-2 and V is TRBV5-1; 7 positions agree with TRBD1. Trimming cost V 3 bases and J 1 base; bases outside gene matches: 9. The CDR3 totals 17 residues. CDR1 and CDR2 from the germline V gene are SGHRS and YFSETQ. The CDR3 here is CASSSLTGMGNTGELFF. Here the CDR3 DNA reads TGCGCCAGCAGCTCGCTGACAGGGATGGGGAACACCGGGGAGCTGTTTTTT.

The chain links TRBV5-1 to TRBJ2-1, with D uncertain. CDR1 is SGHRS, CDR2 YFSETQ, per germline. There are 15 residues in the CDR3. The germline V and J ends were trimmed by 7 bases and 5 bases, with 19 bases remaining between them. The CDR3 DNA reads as TGCGCCAGCGGGCTCGACGGCCTAATGAACAATGAGCAGTTCTTC. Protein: CASGLDGLMNNEQFF.

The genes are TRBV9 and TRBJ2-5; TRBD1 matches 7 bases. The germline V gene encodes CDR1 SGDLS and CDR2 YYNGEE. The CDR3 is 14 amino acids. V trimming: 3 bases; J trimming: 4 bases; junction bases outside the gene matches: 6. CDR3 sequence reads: CASSARQGGETQYF. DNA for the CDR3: TGTGCCAGCAGCGCCCGACAGGGTGGAGAGACCCAGTACTTC.

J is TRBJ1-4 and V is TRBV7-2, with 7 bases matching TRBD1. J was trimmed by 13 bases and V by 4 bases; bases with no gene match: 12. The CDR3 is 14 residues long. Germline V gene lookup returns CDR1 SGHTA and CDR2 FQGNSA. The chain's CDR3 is CASSSLVDRARLFF. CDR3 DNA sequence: TGTGCCAGCAGCTCACTAGTTGACAGGGCTCGACTGTTTTTT.

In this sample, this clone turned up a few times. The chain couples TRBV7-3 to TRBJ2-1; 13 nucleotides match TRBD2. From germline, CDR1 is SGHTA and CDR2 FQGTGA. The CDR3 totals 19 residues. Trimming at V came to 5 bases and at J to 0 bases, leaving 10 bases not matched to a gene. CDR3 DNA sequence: TGTGCCAGCAGCAGACTAGCGGGAGGACGGGTCGGCTCCTACAATGAGCAGTTCTTC. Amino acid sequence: CASSRLAGGRVGSYNEQFF.

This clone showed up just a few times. The CDR3 sequence is CASSYSHGSLYGYTF. The CDR3 DNA sequence: TGTGCCAGCAGTTACTCCCACGGGAGCCTCTATGGCTACACCTTC. The chain employs TRBV6-5 and TRBJ1-2, with D uncertain. V lost 0 bases to trimming and J lost 4 bases, with 12 bases between them. This CDR3 spans 15 amino acids. Germline CDR1 reads MNHEY; CDR2 reads SVGAGI.

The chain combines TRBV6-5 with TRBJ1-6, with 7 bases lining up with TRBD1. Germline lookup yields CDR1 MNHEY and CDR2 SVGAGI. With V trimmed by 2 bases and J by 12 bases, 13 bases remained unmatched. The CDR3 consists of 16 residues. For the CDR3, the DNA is TGTGCCAGCAGTTACCAACCCCGGGACAGCGTACTACCCCTCCACTTT. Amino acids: CASSYQPRDSVLPLHF.

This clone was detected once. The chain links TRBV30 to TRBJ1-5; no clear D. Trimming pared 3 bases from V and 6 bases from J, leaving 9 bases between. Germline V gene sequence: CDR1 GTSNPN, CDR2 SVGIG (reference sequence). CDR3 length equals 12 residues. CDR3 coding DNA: TGTGCCTGGAGGGTTTCGGGTCAGCCCCAGCATTTT. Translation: CAWRVSGQPQHF.

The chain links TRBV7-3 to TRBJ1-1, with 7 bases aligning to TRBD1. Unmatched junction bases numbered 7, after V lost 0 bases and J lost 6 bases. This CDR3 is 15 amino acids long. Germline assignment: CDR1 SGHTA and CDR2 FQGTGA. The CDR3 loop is CASSLTTGAESEAFF. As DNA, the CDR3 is TGTGCCAGCAGCTTAACTACAGGGGCGGAATCTGAAGCTTTCTTT.

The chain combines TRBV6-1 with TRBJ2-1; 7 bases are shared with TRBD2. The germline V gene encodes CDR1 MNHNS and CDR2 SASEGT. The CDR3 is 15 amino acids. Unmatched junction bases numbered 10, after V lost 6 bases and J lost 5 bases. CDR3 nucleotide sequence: TGTGCCAGCAGCGTTCGAGGGACTACCGACAATGAGCAGTTCTTC. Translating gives CASSVRGTTDNEQFF.

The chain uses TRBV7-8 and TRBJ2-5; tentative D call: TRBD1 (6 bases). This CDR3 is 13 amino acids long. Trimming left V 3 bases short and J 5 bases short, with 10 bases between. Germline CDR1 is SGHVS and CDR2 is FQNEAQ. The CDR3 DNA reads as TGTGCCAGCAGCTTCGCAGGGGAGGAGACCCAGTACTTC. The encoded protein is CASSFAGEETQYF.

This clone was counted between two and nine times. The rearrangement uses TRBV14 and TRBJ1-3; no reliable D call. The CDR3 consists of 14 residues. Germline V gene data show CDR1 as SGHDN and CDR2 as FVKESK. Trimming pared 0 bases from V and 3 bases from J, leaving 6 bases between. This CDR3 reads CASSQDLGGNTIYF. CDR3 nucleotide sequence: TGTGCCAGCAGCCAAGATCTCGGTGGAAACACCATATATTTT.

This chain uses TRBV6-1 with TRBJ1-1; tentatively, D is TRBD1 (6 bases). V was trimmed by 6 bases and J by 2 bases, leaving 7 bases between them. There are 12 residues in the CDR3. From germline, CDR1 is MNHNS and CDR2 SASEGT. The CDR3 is CASRDSNTEAFF. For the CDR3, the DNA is TGTGCCAGCAGGGACAGCAACACTGAAGCTTTCTTT.

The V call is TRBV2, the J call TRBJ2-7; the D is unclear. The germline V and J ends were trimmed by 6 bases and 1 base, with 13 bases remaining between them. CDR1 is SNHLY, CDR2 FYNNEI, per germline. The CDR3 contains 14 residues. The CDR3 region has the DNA TGTGCCAGCAGGTTAACAGAGTCTTCCTACGAGCAGTACTTC. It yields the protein CASRLTESSYEQYF.